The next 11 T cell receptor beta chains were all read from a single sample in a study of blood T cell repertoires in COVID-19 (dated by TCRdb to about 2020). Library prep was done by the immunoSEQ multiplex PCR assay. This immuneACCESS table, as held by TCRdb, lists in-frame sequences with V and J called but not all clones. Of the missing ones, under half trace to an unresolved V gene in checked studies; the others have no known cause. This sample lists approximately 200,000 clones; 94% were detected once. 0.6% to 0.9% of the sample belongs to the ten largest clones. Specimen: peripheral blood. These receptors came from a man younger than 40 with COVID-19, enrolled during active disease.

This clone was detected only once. The CDR3 nucleotides read TGTGCCAGCAGCCAAATCTCAGGGAGGGACGGCCCCTCAGAGACCCAGTACTTC. Residues: CASSQISGRDGPSETQYF. The rearrangement uses TRBV3-1 (or the pseudogene TRBV3-2) and TRBJ2-5, with TRBD2 matching 7 bases. This CDR3 contains 18 residues. J lost 4 bases, V lost 2 bases, and 16 bases had no gene match. Germline CDR1 and CDR2: LGHDT and YNNKEL (reference sequence).

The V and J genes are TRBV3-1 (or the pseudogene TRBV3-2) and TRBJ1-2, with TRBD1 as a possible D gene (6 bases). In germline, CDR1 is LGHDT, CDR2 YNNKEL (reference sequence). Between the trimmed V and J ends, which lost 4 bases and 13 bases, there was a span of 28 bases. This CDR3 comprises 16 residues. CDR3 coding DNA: TGTGCCAGCAGCCGAACACTGGGCAACACAGGGTGGGAGAGCACCTTC. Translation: CASSRTLGNTGWESTF.

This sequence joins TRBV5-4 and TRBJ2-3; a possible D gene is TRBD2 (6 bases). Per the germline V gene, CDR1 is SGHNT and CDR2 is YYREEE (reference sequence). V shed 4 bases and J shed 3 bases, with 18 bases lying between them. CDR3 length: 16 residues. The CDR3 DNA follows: TGTGCCAGCAGCCCTTACCGGGACTTGGGGACAGATACGCAGTATTTT. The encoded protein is CASSPYRDLGTDTQYF.

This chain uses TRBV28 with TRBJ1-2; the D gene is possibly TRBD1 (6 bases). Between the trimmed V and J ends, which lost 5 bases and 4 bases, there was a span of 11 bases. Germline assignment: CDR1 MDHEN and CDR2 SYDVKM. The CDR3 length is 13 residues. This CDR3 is CASSPTGVYGYTF. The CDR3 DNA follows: TGTGCCAGCAGTCCGACAGGTGTCTATGGCTACACCTTC.

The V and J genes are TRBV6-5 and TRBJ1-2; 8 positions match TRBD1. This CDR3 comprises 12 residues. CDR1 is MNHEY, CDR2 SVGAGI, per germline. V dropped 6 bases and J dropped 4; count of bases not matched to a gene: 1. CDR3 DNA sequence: TGTGCCAGCAGGGACAGGGTCTATGGCTACACCTTC. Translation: CASRDRVYGYTF.

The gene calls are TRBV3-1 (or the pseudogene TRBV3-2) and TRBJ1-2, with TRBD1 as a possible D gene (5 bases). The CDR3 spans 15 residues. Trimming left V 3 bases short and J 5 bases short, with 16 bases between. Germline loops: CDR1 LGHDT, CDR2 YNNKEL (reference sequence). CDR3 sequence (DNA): TGTGCCAGCAGCCAGGGGCTTGACAGTGGGTATGGCTACACCTTC. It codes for CASSQGLDSGYGYTF.

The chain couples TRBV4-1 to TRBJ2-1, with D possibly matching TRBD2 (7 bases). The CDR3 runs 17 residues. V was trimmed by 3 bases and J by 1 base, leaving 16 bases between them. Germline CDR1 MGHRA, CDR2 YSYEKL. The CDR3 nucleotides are TGCGCCAGCAGCCAGTGGGGGGGGGCCGATTCCTACAATGAGCAGTTCTTC. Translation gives CASSQWGGADSYNEQFF.

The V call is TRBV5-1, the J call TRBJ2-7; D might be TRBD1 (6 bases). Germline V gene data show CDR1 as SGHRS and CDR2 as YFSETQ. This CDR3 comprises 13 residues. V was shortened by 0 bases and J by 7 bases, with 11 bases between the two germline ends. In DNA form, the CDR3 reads TGCGCCAGCAGCTTGGAACAGGGTTTGGAGCAGTACTTC. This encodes CASSLEQGLEQYF.

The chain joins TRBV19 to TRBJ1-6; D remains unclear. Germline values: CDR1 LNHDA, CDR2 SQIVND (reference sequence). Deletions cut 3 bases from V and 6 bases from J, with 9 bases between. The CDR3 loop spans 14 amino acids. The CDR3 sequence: CASSMEGSNSPLHF. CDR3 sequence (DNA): TGTGCCAGTAGTATGGAGGGAAGTAATTCACCCCTCCACTTT. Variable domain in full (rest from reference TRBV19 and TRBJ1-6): DGGITQSPKYLFRKEGQNVTLSCEQNLNHDAMYWYRQDPGQGLRLIYYSQIVNDFQKGDIAEGYSVSREKKESFPLTVTSAQKNPTAFYLCASSMEGSNSPLHFGNGTRLTVT.

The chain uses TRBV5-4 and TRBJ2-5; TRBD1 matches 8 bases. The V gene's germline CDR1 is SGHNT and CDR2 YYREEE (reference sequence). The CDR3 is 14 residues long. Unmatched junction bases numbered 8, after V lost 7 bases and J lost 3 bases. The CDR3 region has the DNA TGTGCCAGCGGCCCCGGACAGGGTGAAGAGACCCAGTACTTC. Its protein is CASGPGQGEETQYF.

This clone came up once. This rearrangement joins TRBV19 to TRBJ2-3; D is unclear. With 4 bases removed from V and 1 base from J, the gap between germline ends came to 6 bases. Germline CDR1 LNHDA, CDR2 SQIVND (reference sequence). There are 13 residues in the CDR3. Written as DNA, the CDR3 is TGTGCCAGTAGTAGCTCAGGCACAGATACGCAGTATTTT. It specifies CASSSSGTDTQYF.